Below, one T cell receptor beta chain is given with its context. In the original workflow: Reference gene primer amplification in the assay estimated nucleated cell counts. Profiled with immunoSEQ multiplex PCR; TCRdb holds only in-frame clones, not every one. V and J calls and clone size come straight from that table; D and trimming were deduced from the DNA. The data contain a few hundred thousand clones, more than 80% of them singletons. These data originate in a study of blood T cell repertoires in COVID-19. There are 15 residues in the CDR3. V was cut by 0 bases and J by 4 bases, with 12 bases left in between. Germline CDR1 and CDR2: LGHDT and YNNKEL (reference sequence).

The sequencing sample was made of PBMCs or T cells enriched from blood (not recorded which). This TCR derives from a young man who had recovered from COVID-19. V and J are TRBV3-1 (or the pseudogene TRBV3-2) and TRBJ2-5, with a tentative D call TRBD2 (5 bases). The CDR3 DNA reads TGTGCCAGCAGCCAAGATCCGATGAGCGGAGAGACCCAGTACTTC. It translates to CASSQDPMSGETQYF.